The clone carrying this T cell receptor (beta chain) was recorded many times. What it binds is not known. This specimen belongs to a study of T cells in Graves' hyperthyroidism and ophthalmopathy. From germline, CDR1 is DFQATT and CDR2 SNEGSKA (reference sequence). The V end was cut by 3 bases, the J end by 7 bases, with 7 bases between. The CDR3 totals 12 residues. The source material, RNA transcripts, was used to amplify TCR beta CDR3 regions. The HTBI primer set was used in a first-round RT-PCR of the TCR CDR3. TCRdb re-called the multiplex PCR reads with MiXCR, one entry per CDR3 protein. Here the sample spans around 300,000 distinct CDR3 sequences, around 13% being singletons. Overall study findings and caveats: In the blood, most expanded thyroid clonotypes above 0.001 appeared as well.

The study included ophthalmopathy patients with Clinical Activity Score at least 3, NOSPECS grade at least 4 and duration under 3 months. Sequenced material: blood. The chain employs TRBV20-1 and TRBJ1-6; D is undetermined. The source is a middle-aged woman with Graves' ophthalmopathy. As DNA, the CDR3 is TGCAGTGCTAGTATGTCAAATTCACCCCTCCACTTT. The encoded protein is CSASMSNSPLHF.